This TCR beta chain appears in the sequencing data of a study of CD8 T cells in Susac syndrome (dated by TCRdb to about 2019). Context from the whole study: Repertoire sequencing was used to test whether CD8+ T cell activation and differentiation in Susac syndrome was antigen driven. General findings and caveats noted by the study authors: The number of individuals in the TCR sequencing and HLA analysis was acknowledged as relatively small.

With respect to this clonotype: It lacks a known antigen. Base qualities are not at hand, and no much larger clone is one base apart.

The CDR3 runs 14 residues from the cysteine to the phenylalanine. Of all the DNA, just the CDR3 is kept, 42 bases in frame from base 1. V was cut back by 3 bases and J by 7 bases, leaving a gap of 18 bases between them. CDR1 GTSNPN and CDR2 SVGIG are derived from the germline V gene (reference sequence). High-throughput TCR beta sequencing profiled peripheral blood CD8+ and CD4+ T cells from healthy donors, Susac syndrome patients and multiple sclerosis patients. The multiple sclerosis controls were treatment-naive patients whose relapsing-remitting disease, either stable or active, fulfilled the revised McDonald criteria. Bulk CD8+ and CD4+ T cells were purified by magnetic negative isolation, whereas CD8+ TEMRA cells were enriched by FACS. Blood was drawn into EDTA tubes, processed within 24 hours, and PBMCs were isolated by density gradient centrifugation. PBMCs intended for TCR sequencing were frozen in liquid nitrogen and were later thawed in a 37 degrees C water bath. The sorted or isolated CD4+, CD8+ and CD8+ TEMRA cells had a purity of 90% or higher.

RNA was extracted with the RNeasy kit and about 0.5 to 1 ug was reverse transcribed using random hexamers. TCR beta CDR3 regions were amplified with the immunoSEQ multiplex PCR assay covering 54 Vbeta and 13 Jbeta segments. PCR amplification bias was corrected by using a synthetic template baseline for primer optimization and computational correction. The study's processing was this. Reads were annotated to V, D and J genes according to IMGT and were analyzed with immunoSEQ Analyzer, with only productive sequences retained. Clonality was calculated as one minus the Shannon entropy normalized by log2 of the number of productive unique sequences. For each patient and control, public and private clones were evaluated within the 100 most prevalent clones. Clones were defined as Susac-specific when absent from the healthy and MS cohorts, from about a thousand published viral clones and from other ImmuneACCESS disease sequences. TCRdb reprocessing: public reads trimmed at Q25 with fastp, clones called with MiXCR, in-frame beta chains kept. A single entry per CDR3 protein holds the most common genes and DNA from its merged rows. The V and J calls, along with clone size, are taken from TCRdb and not from the paper's own processing. This sample comprises about 200,000 distinct CDR3 sequences, 90% to 95% of them detected only once. The ten largest clones take up under 0.095% of the sample.

The sequence derives from a human donor with multiple sclerosis. The chain is encoded by TRBV30 joined to TRBJ2-5; the D gene could be TRBD1 or TRBD2, each one agreeing over 5 bases. Specimen: CD4+ T cells from PBMCs. The CDR3 protein: CAWSVGTALGTQYF. The DNA reads as follows: TGTGCCTGGAGCGTAGGGACCGCATTAGGGACCCAGTACTTC.